This T cell receptor (beta chain) is drawn from a study of T-cell reconstitution after alpha-beta-depleted transplantation in children. Findings and caveats of the study: Expanded graft clones, several hundred of them, were reportedly the source of alpha-beta T cells about two months after transplant. Most T-cell counts and diversity one year after the transplant came from T cells that were newly produced. After transplant, high TCRbeta diversity at day 60 in some patients arose from surviving recipient T cells and thymic progenitors.

Using unique molecular identifiers, the investigators prepared the TCRbeta library. TCRdb ran MiXCR on the PCR reads and lists one entry per CDR3 protein. The data show some 450,000 distinct CDR3 sequences, over 40% seen once. On this clonotype: What it recognizes is unknown.

With 2 bases removed from V and 4 bases from J, the gap between germline ends came to 12 bases. The CDR3 extends over 14 amino acids. Germline-derived CDR1 and CDR2 are SGHDT and YYEEEE. V gene TRBV5-6 combines with J gene TRBJ1-1; D is undetermined. The source of this sequence is a girl aged 2 to 9 with aplastic anemia, due to receive a stem cell transplant. The sequencing here drew on PBMCs, taken before TCRalphabeta/CD19-depleted stem cell transplant. The CDR3 DNA sequence: TGTGCCAGCAGCTTAGTCCAGAGCGCCACTGAAGCTTTCTTT. Translated: CASSLVQSATEAFF.